This TCR beta chain is drawn from a study of cytomegalovirus exposure and HLA in healthy donors (TCRdb year 2017). Notes on the research overall: In an earlier analysis of fewer than 750 of the donors, about 260 Gb of sequence data and approximately 100 million unique TCR beta sequences from 180 million or so T cells were reported. Roughly 300 gigabases of sequencing data and approximately 80 million unique TCR sequences were included in an early release covering about 700 HLA-typed donors. Of the roughly 420 genotyped donors, approximately 81% were placed in the genetic ancestry cluster associated with self-reported Caucasian donors. The study aimed to test whether signatures of past pathogen exposure could be identified by cataloging public T cell receptors. The study used immunosequencing to profile the T cell repertoires of hundreds of subjects and linked those repertoires to cytomegalovirus serostatus. In addition to the first cohort of hundreds of subjects, a separate validation cohort of approximately 120 different subjects was used. To predict cytomegalovirus infection status, the study brought together high-throughput TCR immunosequencing, statistical association of individual TCRs with disease status, and machine learning. A later analysis re-examined previously published TCR beta repertoires from 600 to 700 donors and added high-resolution HLA genotyping to investigate patterns of TCR occurrence. Rather than drawing on any new phenotypic data, the later analysis identified candidate immune exposures from TCR beta sequences and the way those sequences occurred across donors. An earlier analysis of fewer than 750 of the donors used high-throughput TCR beta sequencing to judge whether each TCR beta V gene segment behaved as functional or pseudogenic. Donor age, sex, ethnicity and CMV serostatus were compiled alongside the repertoire data. In a later genetic analysis, genome-wide SNP genotypes for about three fifths of the roughly 670 donors were used, and that subset was treated as a discovery cohort. All discovery cohort repertoires had been generated using a single sequencing platform. Both class I and class II loci were covered by HLA typing, at four-digit resolution. The number of donors typed differed by locus, with 629-630 for A, B, C, DRB1 and DQB1, more than 500 for DQA1, over 600 for DPA1, and over 400 for DPB1. Several DR-DQ haplotypes were treated as single units for association and clustering because of strong linkage in the cohort. Among 398 genotyped donors of the cohort, an average of around 240,000 unique TCR beta nucleotide sequences were sequenced per donor, roughly a sixth of them non-productive. The paper as a whole reports these results and caveats: In a later analysis, HLA-associated TCR beta chains showed more clonal expansion and lower generation probabilities than non-associated chains that were equally common. In an earlier analysis of around 500 of the donors, most TCR beta V segments appeared in productive rearrangements about 87% or about 30% of the time, broadly matching IMGT annotations. A later analysis associated 16,951 TCR beta sequences with specific HLA alleles at a false discovery rate of 0.05. A total of 164 TCR beta chains were listed by the study as associated with cytomegalovirus. Presence/absence analyses assumed roughly uniform sequencing depth across donors, an assumption that may not hold. Because HLA typing was missing for some donors at each locus, association tests included only the typed subset. While some public TCRs were present in many individuals, most TCR sequences turned up only very rarely across donors. A later genetic analysis associated a missense DCLRE1C variant with V-gene and J-gene trimming of TCR beta chains, and an independent cohort replicated the association. In this cohort, only TCR beta chains were sequenced, and detectable features were limited by the absence of alpha or paired-chain data. Cytomegalovirus status was reported to be diagnosed by the classifier with high specificity and sensitivity in both the original and validation cohorts. According to a later analysis, most CMV-associated TCR beta chains appeared to be HLA-restricted, and the HLA associations seemed to be driven largely by CMV exposure. Linkage disequilibrium might explain the correlated functional status among segregating V segments, but an unknown experimental factor could not be ruled out. In a later genetic analysis, fewer N-insertions in productive TCRs were reported among donors in an Asian-associated ancestry cluster than the roughly 640-donor mean. According to a later analysis, TCR association rates differed among HLA loci, with DRB1 alleles showing the most associated TCRs and HLA-C alleles showing the fewest. For the cohort, immune exposure information was limited to CMV serostatus. The sequencing pipeline was judged likely to have produced a cluster of highly shared sequence variants as a technical artifact. According to a later analysis, parvovirus B19, influenza, CMV and Epstein-Barr virus appeared linked to several top co-occurrence clusters. Strong co-occurrence of HLA alleles, especially DR and DQ, made assigning TCR associations to individual alleles difficult. A further reported finding was that TCR beta sequences accurately predicted the HLA-A and HLA-B alleles for most subjects in the first cohort. Three of the identified cytomegalovirus-associated TCR beta chains were confirmed in vitro to be specific for cytomegalovirus antigens. Because counts were too low, seventeen rarely observed V segments, including chromosome 9 orphons, were excluded from the earlier analysis of fewer than 650 of the donors. The 87-base-pair reads could not distinguish some IMGT-functional V segments, including TRBV6-2 and TRBV6-3, so those segments were excluded. It was suggested by the authors that the approach could potentially be generalized to other disease states and immunological phenotypes.

The method was the immunoSEQ multiplex PCR assay. The multiplex PCR relied on a mix of 60 forward primers for TCR Vbeta segments and 13 reverse primers for TCR Jbeta segments. The CDR3 region of rearranged TCR beta genes was amplified from genomic DNA by a multiplex PCR assay. Amplified TCR beta libraries were sequenced as 87-base-pair reads on the Illumina HiSeq System. In the source study's methods: Across the 670 or so repertoires, a later analysis counted approximately 75 million unique TCR beta chains, 9.5 million to 12 million of which were shared by at least two donors. Raw reads were error-corrected and collapsed into unique sequences by a nearest-neighbor algorithm in which closely related sequences were merged to remove PCR and sequencing errors. CDR3 sequences were aligned to IMGT reference sequences to assign V, D and J gene segments. For a sequence to be retained, a match of at least six nucleotides to both a V gene segment and a J gene segment was required. Rearrangements were classified as productive when the CDR3 lacked stop codons and remained in frame with V and J, and all other rearrangements were classified as non-productive. Following IMGT convention, CDR3 was defined as the stretch from the second conserved V-encoded cysteine to the conserved J-encoded phenylalanine. In an earlier analysis of 550 to 650 of the donors, sequences lacking an unambiguous match to a single V gene segment were excluded. In an earlier analysis of 587 of the donors, a V segment was called functional when productive rearrangements were above 56.7%, and segregating when the standard deviation between donors exceeded 5%. To diagnose cytomegalovirus status from the catalog of TCR beta chain sequences, a statistical classification framework was built. V and J gene assignment, in a later analysis, came from comparing TCR nucleotide sequences with IMGT/GENE-DB human TR gene sequences. A later analysis assigned CDR3 sequences and most-parsimonious VDJ recombination scenarios with the TCRdist pipeline. In a later analysis, every TCR beta chain was defined by the combination of its CDR3 amino acid sequence and its V-gene family, and reads without a unique V-gene family were dropped. To address suspected cross-contamination and a sequencing artifact, a later analysis removed under 600 highly shared, low-generation-probability nucleotide sequences. In a later analysis, a clonal expansion index for each public chain was calculated from normalized within-repertoire ranks of inferred template counts. In a later analysis, generation probabilities were computed with a VDJ recombination model fitted to out-of-frame rearrangements, and the resulting probabilities were checked against IGoR. Hypergeometric tests were used in a later analysis to score TCR-TCR, TCR-HLA and TCR-CMV co-occurrence, with a repertoire-size bias correction applied to the TCR pairs. False discovery rates were estimated in a later analysis by permuting HLA or CMV assignments 20 times. In a later analysis, co-occurring TCRs were grouped using DBSCAN, with TCRdist sequence similarity added in when clustering inside HLA-allele-positive subsets. Repertoires with fewer than 30,000 or more than 120,000 public chains were left out of co-occurrence clustering, as were five repertoires with anomalous nucleotide sharing. In TCRdb, the immuneACCESS table is reduced to in-frame sequences with V and J assigned. These tables do not hold every clone; where another copy was compared, an unresolved V gene accounts for under half, and the others remain unexplained. That table furnishes V, J and clone size, whereas the DNA furnished D and trimming. A total of 100,000 to 150,000 clones appear in this sample, 75% to 80% of them only once. The ten most abundant clones make up roughly 4% of the sample.

V drops 6 bases and J drops 0 bases, leaving 12 bases in between. From a lookup of the germline V gene (reference sequence), CDR1 and CDR2 are LNHDA and SQIVND. Counted from cysteine to phenylalanine, this CDR3 has 15 amino acids. The only DNA kept is the CDR3, 45 bases in frame from the first base. Comment on this clone: Its cognate antigen has yet to be identified. Base qualities are not at hand, and no much larger clone is one base apart.

The cohort was made up of 500 to 800 healthy bone marrow donors. At the time of sampling, all cohort members were nominally healthy, though unrecorded immune exposures were likely present. The donor was CMV seronegative and was included in the group of about 350 seronegative cohort members. Each donor provided a peripheral blood sample, and peripheral blood mononuclear cells were used for TCR beta sequencing. Genomic DNA was extracted from the blood cell samples with the Qiagen DNeasy Blood Extraction Kit. The sequence was obtained from a man aged 40-50 years in good health and CMV-seronegative. In this chain, TRBV19 is recombined with TRBJ1-5, with the D gene not confidently named. The specimen was PBMCs. The CDR3 has the sequence CASRAIGDSNQPQHF. The sequence in DNA is TGTGCCAGTAGAGCTATAGGAGATAGCAATCAGCCCCAGCATTTT.